The 25 T cell receptor beta chains in this list originate from one sample, sequenced in a study of blood T cell repertoires in COVID-19. Sequencing was performed with immunoSEQ multiplex PCR; in TCRdb, only in-frame clones are kept and a portion is missing. The repertoire holds about 190,000 clones, with less than 90% as singletons. Sequenced material: peripheral blood. These receptors were obtained from a man between 65 and 85 years old with active or convalescent COVID-19.

The chain couples TRBV5-1 to TRBJ2-2, with 11 bases identical to TRBD1. The germline CDR1 and CDR2 sequences are SGHRS and YFSETQ. There are 18 residues in the CDR3. The J segment lost 6 bases and the V segment lost 0 bases, leaving 10 bases of the junction unmatched. The CDR3 is CASSLGPFGQGAAGELFF. CDR3 nucleotides: TGCGCCAGCAGCTTGGGACCCTTCGGACAGGGGGCCGCCGGGGAGCTGTTTTTT.

Comment on this clone: Other DNA sequences of this sample code for an identical CDR3. The rearrangement links TRBV11-2 to TRBJ2-7, with 7 bases aligning to TRBD1. Germline V lookup: CDR1 SGHAT, CDR2 FQNNGV. The CDR3 spans 14 residues. After removal of 3 bases from V and 3 bases from J, the junction contained 5 bases not matched to a gene. In nucleotides, the CDR3 is TGTGCCAGCAGCTTTCGGGACAGAGACTACGAGCAGTACTTC. Residues: CASSFRDRDYEQYF.

This chain connects TRBV6-2 or TRBV6-3 to TRBJ2-2; D unresolved. The ends were cut back, 0 bases at V and 2 bases at J, with 7 bases in the middle. This CDR3 is built from 15 residues. Germline-derived CDR1 and CDR2 are MNHEY and SVGEGT. The CDR3 DNA follows: TGTGCCAGCAGTTACTCTAGCTTCAACACCGGGGAGCTGTTTTTT. It is translated as CASSYSSFNTGELFF.

The chain uses TRBV5-1 and TRBJ2-1; D gene unclear. This CDR3 contains 14 residues. V was cut by 3 bases and J by 6 bases, with 13 bases left in between. Germline CDR1 SGHRS, CDR2 YFSETQ. The CDR3 DNA follows: TGCGCCAGCAGCTGGGCCCAAGGTCGCAATGAGCAGTTCTTC. This gives the protein CASSWAQGRNEQFF.

The chain couples TRBV19 to TRBJ2-3; TRBD2 matches at 11 bases. With V trimmed by 6 bases and J by 5 bases, 7 bases remained unmatched. The CDR3 consists of 15 residues. Germline V gives CDR1 LNHDA, CDR2 SQIVND (reference sequence). The CDR3 nucleotides are TGTGCCAGTAGCTTCTCGGGGACTAGCGGAGATACGCAGTATTTT. Protein sequence: CASSFSGTSGDTQYF.

This chain uses TRBV6-1 with TRBJ2-5; TRBD1 might be the D (6 bases). Germline values: CDR1 MNHNS, CDR2 SASEGT. The CDR3 is 16 residues long. V was pared by 2 bases and J by 3 bases, with 16 bases between. CDR3 sequence (DNA): TGTGCCAGCAGTGAAAAGGGCAGGGGATTTAAAGAGACCCAGTACTTC. It yields the protein CASSEKGRGFKETQYF.

A word on this clone: At one end, the junction sequence differs from germline, possibly due to a read error. The chain employs TRBV5-1 and TRBJ2-7; 9 bases fit TRBD1. CDR3 size: 13 residues. CDR1 and CDR2 from the germline V gene are SGHRS and YFSETQ. CDR3 residues: CASSLEGQGPLWF. In DNA form, the CDR3 reads TGCGCCAGCAGCTTGGAGGGACAGGGTCCCCTGTGGTTC.

The chain couples TRBV3-1 (or the pseudogene TRBV3-2) to TRBJ2-7; D is ambiguous. Germline values: CDR1 LGHDT, CDR2 YNNKEL (reference sequence). The V and J ends lost 0 bases and 0 bases respectively, with 3 bases between them. The CDR3 is 13 amino acids. In DNA, the CDR3 is TGTGCCAGCAGCCAAGAGAGCTCCTACGAGCAGTACTTC. This encodes CASSQESSYEQYF.

This clone was observed once. The chain couples TRBV11-2 to TRBJ1-1, with 7 nucleotides matching TRBD1. V lost 6 bases, J lost 0 bases, and 10 bases stayed unmatched. This CDR3 has 16 amino acids. The germline CDR1 and CDR2 sequences are SGHAT and FQNNGV. CDR3 sequence reads: CASRLTQGQLNTEAFF. CDR3 sequence (DNA): TGTGCCAGCAGACTTACCCAGGGACAGCTGAACACTGAAGCTTTCTTT.

This chain joins TRBV5-1 and TRBJ2-1, with TRBD1 identical over 7 bases. V lost 0 bases to trimming and J lost 7 bases; unmatched junction nucleotides: 7. CDR3 length: 15 residues. Per the germline V gene, CDR1 is SGHRS and CDR2 is YFSETQ. For the CDR3, the DNA is TGCGCCAGCAGCTTGGATGGACAGGCCATAAATGAGCAGTTCTTC. Translation gives CASSLDGQAINEQFF.

The chain has TRBV30 and TRBJ2-1; D is undetermined. The CDR3 consists of 11 residues. The V gene lost 5 bases and the J gene lost 5 bases, with 7 bases spanning the gap. Germline CDR1 reads GTSNPN; CDR2 reads SVGIG (reference sequence). The CDR3 protein is CAWADNNEQFF. CDR3 DNA sequence: TGTGCCTGGGCAGACAACAATGAGCAGTTCTTC.

This clone was detected once. The chain has TRBV28 and TRBJ1-2; D is uncertain. Germline CDR1 MDHEN, CDR2 SYDVKM. Trimming shortened V by 4 bases and J by 5 bases, and 14 bases separated the two germline ends. There are 14 residues in the CDR3. The CDR3 protein is CASSYPREKYGYTF. For the CDR3, the DNA is TGTGCCAGCAGTTACCCCCGGGAAAAATATGGCTACACCTTC.

This clone showed up just once. V gene TRBV24-1 combines with J gene TRBJ2-1, with 8 bases fitting TRBD2. V lost 4 bases, J lost 4 bases, and 8 bases stayed unmatched. This CDR3 has 16 amino acids. Germline assignment: CDR1 KGHDR and CDR2 SFDVKD. CDR3 in amino acids: CATSDLRASGYNEQFF. The CDR3 nucleotides read TGTGCCACCAGTGACCTCAGGGCTAGCGGGTACAATGAGCAGTTCTTC.

The chain recombines TRBV5-6 with TRBJ1-4; D is ambiguous. The CDR3 totals 15 residues. The germline V gene encodes CDR1 SGHDT and CDR2 YYEEEE. The V and J ends lost 4 bases and 4 bases respectively, with 14 bases between them. The CDR3 spells CASSITKQYNEKLFF. CDR3 nucleotide sequence: TGTGCCAGCAGCATAACGAAACAGTATAATGAAAAACTGTTTTTT.

This sequence joins TRBV9 and TRBJ2-3; the match to TRBD2 covers 14 bases. The ends lost 0 bases at V and 2 bases at J; junction bases unmatched: 11. The CDR3 runs to 20 residues. The germline CDR1 and CDR2 sequences are SGDLS and YYNGEE. The CDR3: CASSVGLAGGGGPSTDTQYF. CDR3 bases: TGTGCCAGCAGCGTAGGACTAGCGGGAGGGGGCGGCCCTTCCACAGATACGCAGTATTTT. Drawing the rest from reference TRBV9 and TRBJ2-3, the complete variable domain is DSGVTQTPKHLITATGQRVTLRCSPRSGDLSVYWYQQSLDQGLQFLIQYYNGEERAKGNILERFSAQQFPDLHSELNLSSLELGDSALYFCASSVGLAGGGGPSTDTQYFGPGTRLTVL.

The gene calls are TRBV7-9 and TRBJ2-7; 10 nucleotides align to TRBD2. CDR3 size: 15 residues. The V segment lost 4 bases and the J segment 4 bases; nucleotides outside the gene matches: 7. CDR1 is SEHNR and CDR2 is FQNEAQ in the germline V gene (reference sequence). CDR3: CASSSTGTSVYEQYF. DNA of the CDR3: TGTGCCAGCAGCTCCACCGGGACTAGCGTTTACGAGCAGTACTTC.

V is TRBV28 and J is TRBJ1-4, with 12 bases that match TRBD1. The V gene's germline CDR1 is MDHEN and CDR2 SYDVKM. The ends lost 7 bases at V and 7 bases at J; junction bases unmatched: 7. The CDR3 length is 15 residues. The CDR3 here is CASTSGTGGSEKLFF. DNA of the CDR3: TGTGCCAGCACCTCCGGGACAGGGGGCAGTGAAAAACTGTTTTTT.

The J gene is TRBJ2-5, the V gene TRBV3-1 (or the pseudogene TRBV3-2), with a possible D match to TRBD2 (6 bases). The CDR3 consists of 15 residues. V was clipped by 2 bases and J by 5 bases, with 15 bases between them. From germline, CDR1 is LGHDT and CDR2 YNNKEL (reference sequence). The chain's CDR3 is CASSQPGARRETQYF. For the CDR3, the DNA is TGTGCCAGCAGCCAACCGGGAGCAAGGAGGGAGACCCAGTACTTC.

The chain carries TRBV5-1 and TRBJ1-2, with TRBD1 as a possible D gene (6 bases). The length of the CDR3 is 13 residues. Germline V gene data show CDR1 as SGHRS and CDR2 as YFSETQ. V lost 4 bases to trimming and J lost 4 bases, with 11 bases between them. The CDR3 DNA reads as TGCGCCAGCAGCCCCGGACAGATCTATGGCTACACCTTC. Protein product: CASSPGQIYGYTF.

This chain joins TRBV7-2 and TRBJ2-5, with TRBD2 matching 7 bases. Losses at the gene ends were 5 bases for V and 5 bases for J; bases not matched to a gene: 8. Per the germline V gene, CDR1 is SGHTA and CDR2 is FQGNSA. The CDR3 contains 14 residues. The CDR3 here is CASSPPRGGETQYF. In nucleotides, the CDR3 is TGTGCCAGCAGCCCCCCCCGGGGAGGGGAGACCCAGTACTTC. The full variable domain, rest sourced from reference TRBV7-2 and TRBJ2-5, is GAGVSQSPSNKVTEKGKDVELRCDPISGHTALYWYRQSLGQGLEFLIYFQGNSAPDKSGLPSDRFSAERTGGSVSTLTIQRTQQEDSAVYLCASSPPRGGETQYFGPGTRLLVL.

For this clone: A junction end diverges from the germline sequence, so it may reflect a read error. The CDR3 sequence: CASRFGDPGYEQYF. In DNA, the CDR3 is TGTGCCAGCCGCTTCGGGGATCCCGGTTACGAGCAGTACTTC. The V and J genes are TRBV7-9 and TRBJ2-7; the D gene is possibly TRBD2 (5 bases). Germline CDR1 reads SEHNR; CDR2 reads FQNEAQ (reference sequence). The CDR3 is 14 amino acids.

The chain joins TRBV3-1 (or the pseudogene TRBV3-2) to TRBJ1-1; possible D gene TRBD1, 5 bases. Trimming pared 0 bases from V and 12 bases from J, leaving 11 bases between. Germline V gene lookup returns CDR1 LGHDT and CDR2 YNNKEL (reference sequence). The CDR3 spans 12 residues. In DNA form, the CDR3 reads TGTGCCAGCAGCCAAGAGGGCAGGGCGACTTTCTTT. Encoded protein: CASSQEGRATFF.

This clone was recorded only once. This chain uses TRBV6-1 with TRBJ1-1, with D uncertain. The germline CDR1 and CDR2 sequences are MNHNS and SASEGT. The V end was cut by 1 base, the J end by 1 base, with 10 bases between. The CDR3 has 15 amino acids. This chain's CDR3 is CASSEVVTRNTEAFF. For the CDR3, the DNA is TGTGCCAGCAGTGAAGTCGTCACTAGGAACACTGAAGCTTTCTTT.

V and J are TRBV3-1 (or the pseudogene TRBV3-2) and TRBJ2-7; 8 bases agree with TRBD1. The CDR3 length is 19 residues. V trimming: 0 bases; J trimming: 4 bases; junction bases outside the gene matches: 17. In germline, CDR1 is LGHDT, CDR2 YNNKEL (reference sequence). CDR3 region: CASSQEGPYQGARSYEQYF. As DNA, the CDR3 is TGTGCCAGCAGCCAAGAGGGGCCCTATCAGGGGGCTAGGTCGTACGAGCAGTACTTC.

V and J are TRBV9 and TRBJ2-1; 10 bases agree with TRBD2. This CDR3 spans 15 amino acids. The V segment lost 2 bases and the J segment 6 bases; nucleotides outside the gene matches: 5. Germline V gene data show CDR1 as SGDLS and CDR2 as YYNGEE. CDR3 DNA sequence: TGTGCCAGCAGCGTGACTAGCGGGCTCATCAATGAGCAGTTCTTC. It is translated as CASSVTSGLINEQFF.